The 27 T cell receptor beta chains reported below all come from one sample, sequenced in a study of technical replicates of blood from a handful of donors. Profiling relied on immunoSEQ multiplex PCR, and the TCRdb table lists in-frame clones only, not all of them. The sample records roughly 79,000 clones, roughly 95% being singletons. What was sequenced was T cells isolated from PBMCs. The receptors here all came from a human donor in good health.

The chain combines TRBV4-1 with TRBJ2-2, with a possible D match to TRBD1 (5 bases). Trimming took off 0 bases at V and 3 bases at J, with 11 bases between the two ends. Germline CDR1 reads MGHRA; CDR2 reads YSYEKL. The CDR3 totals 16 residues. The CDR3 here is CASSQDFDSYTGELFF. CDR3 nucleotide sequence: TGCGCCAGCAGCCAAGACTTCGACAGCTACACCGGGGAGCTGTTTTTT.

The chain links TRBV5-1 to TRBJ2-2; TRBD2 matches 9 bases. CDR3 length equals 15 residues. V lost 0 bases, J lost 6 bases, and 3 bases stayed unmatched. Per the germline V gene, CDR1 is SGHRS and CDR2 is YFSETQ. In DNA, the CDR3 is TGCGCCAGCAGCTTGGCAGCGGGAGGTGCCGGGGAGCTGTTTTTT. Protein sequence: CASSLAAGGAGELFF. The full variable domain, with the rest looked up from reference TRBV5-1 and TRBJ2-2, is KAGVTQTPRYLIKTRGQQVTLSCSPISGHRSVSWYQQTPGQGLQFLFEYFSETQRNKGNFPGRFSGRQFSNSRSEMNVSTLELGDSALYLCASSLAAGGAGELFFGEGSRLTVL.

The chain combines TRBV10-3 with TRBJ2-7, with TRBD2 as a possible D gene (5 bases). In germline, CDR1 is ENHRY, CDR2 SYGVKD. The ends were cut back, 10 bases at V and 8 bases at J, with 18 bases in the middle. CDR3 length equals 12 residues. CDR3 in amino acids: CATLIDGEQQYF. The CDR3 bases are TGTGCCACCCTGATAGACGGGGAGCAGCAGTACTTC.

V is TRBV18 and J is TRBJ2-7, with 11 positions matching TRBD1. Germline V gene lookup returns CDR1 KGHSH and CDR2 LQKENI. After removal of 2 bases from V and 4 bases from J, the junction contained 4 bases not matched to a gene. The CDR3 length is 15 residues. The CDR3 here is CASSPSGQGGYEQYF. CDR3 DNA: TGTGCCAGCTCACCATCGGGACAGGGGGGATACGAGCAGTACTTC.

The chain uses TRBV6-1 and TRBJ2-7; 10 bases agree with TRBD1. In germline, CDR1 is MNHNS, CDR2 SASEGT. Trimming at V came to 1 base and at J to 3 bases, leaving 0 bases not matched to a gene. This CDR3 has 14 residues. The CDR3 region is CASSEGTGGYEQYF. CDR3 nucleotides: TGTGCCAGCAGTGAAGGGACAGGGGGCTACGAGCAGTACTTC.

J is TRBJ1-4 and V is TRBV7-9; D not certain. With 5 bases removed from V and 1 base from J, the gap between germline ends came to 8 bases. There are 14 residues in the CDR3. CDR1 and CDR2 (germline): SEHNR, FQNEAQ (reference sequence). CDR3 region: CASSSEGTNEKLFF. The DNA for the CDR3 is TGTGCCAGCAGCAGCGAGGGAACTAATGAAAAACTGTTTTTT.

The J gene is TRBJ2-1, the V gene TRBV6-5, with TRBD2 as a possible D gene (5 bases). Germline loops: CDR1 MNHEY, CDR2 SVGAGI. The CDR3 is made up of 16 amino acids. V gave up 2 bases and J gave up 0 bases, with 11 bases separating them. The CDR3 sequence: CASSYGSGNSYNEQFF. Written as DNA, the CDR3 is TGTGCCAGCAGTTACGGGAGCGGAAACTCCTACAATGAGCAGTTCTTC.

This chain uses TRBV9 with TRBJ1-1, with TRBD1 identical over 9 bases. J was trimmed by 4 bases and V by 0 bases; bases with no gene match: 4. The CDR3 sequence is 15 residues long. The germline V gene encodes CDR1 SGDLS and CDR2 YYNGEE. CDR3 protein: CASSVDRGPGTEAFF. CDR3 nucleotide sequence: TGTGCCAGCAGCGTAGACAGGGGGCCAGGCACTGAAGCTTTCTTT.

The CDR3 spells CSARAVEAFF. Here the CDR3 DNA reads TGCAGTGCTAGAGCCGTAGAAGCTTTCTTT. This chain joins TRBV20-1 and TRBJ1-1; D uncertain. V shed 1 base and J shed 8 bases, with 5 bases lying between them. This CDR3 has 10 residues. Germline V gives CDR1 DFQATT, CDR2 SNEGSKA (reference sequence).

The rearrangement joins TRBV29-1 to TRBJ1-2; D might be TRBD1 (6 bases). Germline values: CDR1 SQVTM, CDR2 ANQGSEA. Trimming took off 3 bases at V and 6 bases at J, with 20 bases between the two ends. The CDR3 covers 15 residues. CDR3 in DNA: TGCAGCGTTGATAAACCCCCTCAGGGGTGGGATGGCTACACCTTC. This codes for CSVDKPPQGWDGYTF.

This clone was seen once. This chain joins TRBV19 and TRBJ1-5; D uncertain. The germline CDR1 and CDR2 sequences are LNHDA and SQIVND (reference sequence). CDR3 length: 13 residues. Trimming left V 5 bases short and J 2 bases short, with 7 bases between. The CDR3 DNA follows: TGTGCCAGTAGTCAGGAAGGCAATCAGCCCCAGCATTTT. Encoded protein: CASSQEGNQPQHF.

V is TRBV28 and J is TRBJ1-2, with D possibly matching TRBD1 (6 bases). This CDR3 is 14 amino acids long. Trimming removed 5 bases at V and 4 bases at J, with 14 bases between. CDR1 is MDHEN, CDR2 SYDVKM, per germline. The CDR3 sequence: CASSKTGTLYGYTF. The CDR3 region has the DNA TGTGCCAGCAGTAAGACAGGAACCCTCTATGGCTACACCTTC.

In this sample, this clone turned up once. The rearrangement joins TRBV30 to TRBJ2-3; D might be TRBD1 (6 bases). V was pared by 0 bases and J by 1 base, with 8 bases between. This CDR3 region has 14 residues. The germline gives CDR1 GTSNPN, CDR2 SVGIG (reference sequence). The CDR3 sequence: CAWSVYRGTDTQYF. Here the CDR3 DNA reads TGTGCCTGGAGTGTATACAGGGGCACAGATACGCAGTATTTT. Together with reference TRBV30 and TRBJ2-3, the CDR3 gives the full variable domain: SQTIHQWPATLVQPVGSPLSLECTVEGTSNPNLYWYRQAAGRGLQLLFYSVGIGQISSEVPQNLSASRPQDRQFILSSKKLLLSDSGFYLCAWSVYRGTDTQYFGPGTRLTVL.

The gene calls are TRBV7-2 and TRBJ2-1; 9 nucleotides line up with TRBD2. The CDR3 consists of 14 residues. Germline V gene sequence: CDR1 SGHTA, CDR2 FQGNSA. Trimming took 1 base from V and 5 from J; bases not matched to a gene: 0. CDR3 sequence reads: CASSLVAGDNEQFF. DNA for the CDR3: TGTGCCAGCAGCTTAGTAGCGGGAGACAATGAGCAGTTCTTC.

This chain joins TRBV11-2 and TRBJ1-2, with 7 positions matching TRBD1. This CDR3 spans 14 amino acids. Germline assignment: CDR1 SGHAT and CDR2 FQNNGV. V lost 4 bases, J lost 4 bases, and 6 bases stayed unmatched. The DNA of the CDR3 is TGTGCCAGCAGCTCACCGGGACAGTTCTATGGCTACACCTTC. It yields the protein CASSSPGQFYGYTF.

The chain links TRBV28 to TRBJ1-5, with D possibly TRBD1 on 5 matching bases. V lost 5 bases and J lost 6, with 8 bases in between. The CDR3 runs to 12 residues. The germline CDR1 and CDR2 sequences are MDHEN and SYDVKM. CDR3 sequence (DNA): TGTGCCAGCAGTCAGGGACTTCAGCCCCAGCATTTT. Its translation: CASSQGLQPQHF.

In nucleotides, the CDR3 is TGTGCCAGCAGCACCGCTAATTACAGGGGGGAGAACACTGAAGCTTTCTTT. Its protein is CASSTANYRGENTEAFF. The chain links TRBV7-9 to TRBJ1-1, with 8 bases lining up with TRBD1. V lost 5 bases, J lost 1 base, and 12 bases stayed unmatched. Germline V gene lookup returns CDR1 SEHNR and CDR2 FQNEAQ (reference sequence). This CDR3 region has 17 residues.

This sequence joins TRBV11-2 and TRBJ2-1; 7 bases align to TRBD2. The germline V gene encodes CDR1 SGHAT and CDR2 FQNNGV. With V trimmed by 6 bases and J by 7 bases, 3 bases remained unmatched. CDR3 length: 12 residues. The CDR3: CASRRAGNEQFF. CDR3 bases: TGTGCCAGCAGGAGAGCGGGAAATGAGCAGTTCTTC.

This clone showed up just a few times. The chain links TRBV4-1 to TRBJ1-1; D possibly corresponds to TRBD1 (6 bases). Germline V gene lookup returns CDR1 MGHRA and CDR2 YSYEKL. The CDR3 has 14 amino acids. V shed 1 base and J shed 5 bases, with 11 bases lying between them. The CDR3 DNA sequence: TGCGCCAGCAGCCAAGTTACAGGGTGGACTGAAGCTTTCTTT. Residues: CASSQVTGWTEAFF.

With regard to this clone: The sample carries other DNA sequences with the same CDR3. The rearrangement joins TRBV6-5 to TRBJ2-7; maybe TRBD1 (6 bases). The CDR3 spans 12 residues. Germline V gene data show CDR1 as MNHEY and CDR2 as SVGAGI. The V and J ends lost 6 bases and 3 bases respectively, with 9 bases between them. The CDR3, as DNA: TGTGCCAGCAGGCAGGGGCTCTACGAGCAGTACTTC. This codes for CASRQGLYEQYF.

The chain links TRBV14 to TRBJ2-7; D possibly corresponds to TRBD2 (7 bases). V lost 6 bases and J lost 2, with 11 bases in between. Germline V gene data show CDR1 as SGHDN and CDR2 as FVKESK. The CDR3 spans 13 residues. In DNA form, the CDR3 reads TGTGCCAGCAGGATAGGGGGGGCCTACGAGCAGTACTTC. Its translation: CASRIGGAYEQYF.

The rearrangement uses TRBV27 and TRBJ2-7; a possible D gene is TRBD2 (5 bases). This CDR3 contains 14 residues. CDR1 is MNHEY, CDR2 SMNVEV, per germline (reference sequence). V lost 0 bases, J lost 3 bases, and 9 bases lay in between. CDR3 sequence: CASSLSEDYYEQYF. The DNA of the CDR3 is TGTGCCAGCAGTTTATCGGAGGATTACTACGAGCAGTACTTC.

The chain carries TRBV4-1 and TRBJ1-4; a possible D gene is TRBD1 (6 bases). Trimming removed 2 bases from V and 5 bases from J, with 12 bases in between. CDR3 length: 15 amino acids. Germline loops: CDR1 MGHRA, CDR2 YSYEKL. CDR3 amino acids: CASSQIEQGNEKLFF. The CDR3 region has the DNA TGCGCCAGCAGCCAAATCGAGCAGGGGAATGAAAAACTGTTTTTT.

The chain carries TRBV9 and TRBJ2-7; 10 nucleotides agree with TRBD1. The CDR3 runs 15 residues. V trimming: 0 bases; J trimming: 5 bases; junction bases outside the gene matches: 5. From germline, CDR1 is SGDLS and CDR2 YYNGEE. CDR3 region: CASSVVGTGVDEQYF. The CDR3 bases are TGTGCCAGCAGCGTAGTCGGGACAGGGGTCGACGAGCAGTACTTC.

This chain joins TRBV18 and TRBJ2-1, with D possibly being TRBD1 (6 bases). Between the trimmed V and J ends, which lost 3 bases and 10 bases, there was a span of 10 bases. The length of the CDR3 is 12 residues. The germline CDR1 and CDR2 sequences are KGHSH and LQKENI. Written as DNA, the CDR3 is TGTGCCAGCTCACCGTCCGGGACAGAGCAGTTCTTC. This codes for CASSPSGTEQFF.

The V and J genes are TRBV7-6 and TRBJ2-5, with TRBD1 matching 8 bases. Trimming removed 5 bases from V and 5 bases from J; junction bases left unmatched: 10. This CDR3 has 15 amino acids. Per germline, CDR1 SGHVS and CDR2 FNYEAQ. The CDR3: CASSPTPNRGETQYF. CDR3 coding DNA: TGTGCCAGCAGCCCCACCCCGAACAGGGGGGAGACCCAGTACTTC.

V gene TRBV25-1 combines with J gene TRBJ2-2, with D perhaps TRBD2 (5 bases). The CDR3 sequence is 17 residues long. Trimming left V 3 bases short and J 4 bases short, with 18 bases between. Germline assignment: CDR1 MGHDK and CDR2 SYGVNS. The CDR3 sequence is CASSDSEVAHITGELFF. The CDR3 DNA reads TGTGCCAGCAGTGATAGCGAGGTCGCGCATATCACCGGGGAGCTGTTTTTT.